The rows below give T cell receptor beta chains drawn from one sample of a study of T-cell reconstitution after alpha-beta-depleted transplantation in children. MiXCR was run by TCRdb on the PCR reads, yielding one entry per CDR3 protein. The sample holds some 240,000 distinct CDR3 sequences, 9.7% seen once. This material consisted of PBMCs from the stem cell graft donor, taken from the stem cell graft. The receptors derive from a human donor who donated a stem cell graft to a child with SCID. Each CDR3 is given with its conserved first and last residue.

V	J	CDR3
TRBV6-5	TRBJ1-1	CASSYSWRLASEAFF
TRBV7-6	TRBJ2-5	CASSFRGAYQETQYF
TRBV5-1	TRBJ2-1	CASSRDTWNEQFF
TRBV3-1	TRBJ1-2	CASSPGRAYGYTF
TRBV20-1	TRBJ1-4	CRAGRSSNEKLFF
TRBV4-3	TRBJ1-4	CASSQVPGMEKLFF
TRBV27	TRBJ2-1	CASGRTSRNEQFF
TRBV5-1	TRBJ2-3	CASSLAASSTDTQYF
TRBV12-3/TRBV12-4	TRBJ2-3	CASTYYSGGDTDTQYF
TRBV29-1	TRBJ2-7	CSVGEGPYEQYF
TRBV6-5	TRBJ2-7	CAAGEGGEQYF
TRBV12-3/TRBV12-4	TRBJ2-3	CASSLGSADLSTDTQYF
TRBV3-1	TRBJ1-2	CASSQGFQSSYGYTF
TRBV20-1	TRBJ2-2	CSARGLALNTGELFF
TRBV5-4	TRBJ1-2	CASSLAERGRYGYTF
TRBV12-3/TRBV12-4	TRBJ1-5	CASSPDGHSNQPQHF
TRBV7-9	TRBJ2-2	CASSLGFASGVTGELFF
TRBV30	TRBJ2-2	CAWKEQVNTGELFF
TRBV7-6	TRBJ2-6	CASSSRRSSSGANVLTF
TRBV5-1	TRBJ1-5	CASSLVGGSPQHF
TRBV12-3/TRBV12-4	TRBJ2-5	CASSFTGGNQETQYF
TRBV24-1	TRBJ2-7	CATSDQTSSGEQYF
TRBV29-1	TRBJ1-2	CSVVTAYGYTF
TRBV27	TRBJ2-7	CASSLSVTGTGYEQYF
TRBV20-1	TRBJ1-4	CSASRQGNEKLFF
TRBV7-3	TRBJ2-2	CASSLQPNTGELFF
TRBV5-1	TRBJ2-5	CASSGATQLTETQYF
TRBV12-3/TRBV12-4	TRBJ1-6	CASRPDRGPRSPLHF
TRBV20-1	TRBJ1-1	CSGIRGTEAFF
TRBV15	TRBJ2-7	CATSREAGLMNEQYF
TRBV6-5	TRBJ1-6	CASSLVPGHNSPLHF
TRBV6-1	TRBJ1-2	CASSEDTIGGYTF
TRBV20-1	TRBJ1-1	CSARAPTGANTEAFF
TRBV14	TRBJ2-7	CASRAGGYEQYF
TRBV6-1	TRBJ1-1	CASPPPSNTEAFF
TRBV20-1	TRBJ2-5	CSAGLAGETQYF
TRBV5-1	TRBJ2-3	CASGTGDTDTQYF
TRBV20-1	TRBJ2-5	CSAMEIETQYF
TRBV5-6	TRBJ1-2	CASNSFNYGYTF
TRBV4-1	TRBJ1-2	CASSQGQFRGPNYGYTF
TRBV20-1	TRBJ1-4	CSVLGATNEKLFF
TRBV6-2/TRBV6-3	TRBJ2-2	CASSYAGGSPTGELFF
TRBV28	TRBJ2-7	CASRSRVETYEQYF
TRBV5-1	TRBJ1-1	CASSLSPANTEAFF
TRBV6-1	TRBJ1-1	CASSEALGAAEAFF
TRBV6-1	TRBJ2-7	CASSAGGFAYEQYF
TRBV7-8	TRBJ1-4	CASSPTLDRNSATNEKLFF
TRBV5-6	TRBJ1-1	CASSLGTGGFATEAFF